This entry features one T cell receptor (beta chain) sequence. The sample originates from a study of blood T cell repertoires in COVID-19. CDR3 length: 15 residues. Trimming took off 4 bases at V and 3 bases at J, with 16 bases between the two ends. Germline CDR1 SGHRS, CDR2 YFSETQ. The table came from immunoSEQ multiplex PCR; TCRdb's copy has only in-frame clones and leaves some out. The sample lists a few hundred thousand clones, 70% to 90% occurring once. Recovery among Cohort 3 donors was established by two negative PCRs, clearance, or symptom resolution. Sequenced input: PBMCs or T cells enriched from blood (not recorded which). This TCR was sampled from a man aged 25-40 years who had recovered from COVID-19. The V gene is TRBV5-1, the J gene TRBJ1-1; perhaps TRBD1 as D (5 bases). The CDR3 sequence is CASSPRVGGDTEAFF. Written as DNA, the CDR3 is TGCGCCAGCAGCCCAAGAGTTGGAGGGGACACTGAAGCTTTCTTT.